The 25 T cell receptor beta chains in this list originate from one sample, sequenced in a study of cytomegalovirus exposure and HLA in healthy donors. With 60 Vbeta and 13 Jbeta primers, the PCR was carried out. Profiling relied on immunoSEQ multiplex PCR, and the TCRdb table lists in-frame clones only, not all of them. The sample holds approximately 110,000 clones, 65% to 75% seen once. Source material: PBMCs. The receptors were sampled from a man aged 40-49 years in good health and CMV-seropositive.

The CDR3 DNA follows: TGTGCCAGCAGTCCCCGACAGGGGACTAGCAATCAGCCCCAGCATTTT. Translation gives CASSPRQGTSNQPQHF. The rearrangement uses TRBV6-6 and TRBJ1-5; 8 positions agree with TRBD1. Germline loops: CDR1 MNHNY, CDR2 SVGAGI (reference sequence). V lost 5 bases to trimming and J lost 0 bases; unmatched junction nucleotides: 6. CDR3 size: 16 residues.

The rearrangement links TRBV7-8 to TRBJ1-1; TRBD1 matches at 8 bases. The CDR3 contains 14 residues. Looked up from germline, CDR1 is SGHVS and CDR2 is FQNEAQ. Losses at the gene ends were 5 bases for V and 0 bases for J; bases not matched to a gene: 2. CDR3 sequence reads: CASSTTGVNTEAFF. As DNA, the CDR3 is TGTGCCAGCAGCACGACAGGGGTGAACACTGAAGCTTTCTTT.

V is TRBV5-4 and J is TRBJ1-4; D is perhaps TRBD1 (6 bases). This CDR3 spans 14 amino acids. V was pared by 4 bases and J by 5 bases, with 12 bases between. Germline V gene lookup returns CDR1 SGHNT and CDR2 YYREEE (reference sequence). The CDR3 DNA follows: TGTGCCAGCAGCCAAGGACAGTCGAATGAAAAACTGTTTTTT. This sequence encodes CASSQGQSNEKLFF.

This clone was detected a few times. The CDR3: CASSSDRGWGTDTQYF. CDR3 nucleotides: TGTGCCAGCAGTTCAGACAGGGGGTGGGGCACAGATACGCAGTATTTT. The chain is built from TRBV6-5 and TRBJ2-3, with 9 bases that match TRBD1. Trimming took 4 bases from V and 1 from J; bases not matched to a gene: 6. This CDR3 is 16 amino acids long. Germline loops: CDR1 MNHEY, CDR2 SVGAGI.

The chain carries TRBV15 and TRBJ2-7; the match to TRBD2 covers 13 bases. The CDR3 is 14 amino acids. Trimming at V came to 6 bases and at J to 5 bases, leaving 4 bases not matched to a gene. Germline values: CDR1 LNHNV, CDR2 YYDKDF (reference sequence). CDR3 sequence (DNA): TGTGCCACCAGATTCGGACTAGCGGGAGACGAGCAGTACTTC. Encoded protein: CATRFGLAGDEQYF. The entire variable domain, with the rest obtained from reference TRBV15 and TRBJ2-7, is as follows: DAMVIQNPRYQVTQFGKPVTLSCSQTLNHNVMYWYQQKSSQAPKLLFHYYDKDFNNEADTPDNFQSRRPNTSFCFLDIRSPGLGDTAMYLCATRFGLAGDEQYFGPGTRLTVT.

The gene calls are TRBV2 and TRBJ2-1; TRBD1 aligns across 12 bases. The V gene's germline CDR1 is SNHLY and CDR2 FYNNEI. Germline trimming cut 11 bases from V and 7 bases from J; bases unmatched to any gene: 6. The CDR3 is 13 amino acids. The CDR3 region is CAGRGQGANEQFF. The DNA for the CDR3 is TGTGCCGGACGGGGACAGGGGGCAAATGAGCAGTTCTTC.

This chain joins TRBV6-4 and TRBJ1-1, with unresolved D. This CDR3 has 13 residues. Per the germline V gene, CDR1 is MRHNA and CDR2 is SNTAGT. V lost 5 bases and J lost 3, with 10 bases in between. CDR3 sequence reads: CASSRTTDTEAFF. CDR3 bases: TGTGCCAGCAGTCGGACTACAGACACTGAAGCTTTCTTT.

The genes are TRBV19 and TRBJ2-1; D possibly corresponds to TRBD1 (5 bases). The CDR3 has 14 amino acids. Trimming removed 3 bases from V and 9 bases from J, with 15 bases in between. CDR1 LNHDA and CDR2 SQIVND come from the germline V gene (reference sequence). CDR3 in amino acids: CASSIVGATIEQFF. The CDR3 DNA is TGTGCCAGTAGTATCGTAGGGGCTACGATTGAGCAGTTCTTC.

This chain links TRBV5-1 with TRBJ1-3, with D possibly being TRBD1 (6 bases). The germline V gene encodes CDR1 SGHRS and CDR2 YFSETQ. CDR3 size: 17 residues. Trimming pared 4 bases from V and 4 bases from J, leaving 21 bases between. CDR3 amino acids: CASSRGAALIGGNTIYF. The CDR3 nucleotides are TGCGCCAGCAGCCGGGGGGCTGCACTTATCGGAGGAAACACCATATATTTT.

The chain recombines TRBV29-1 with TRBJ2-3; the D is unclear. This CDR3 has 14 residues. The V end lost 4 bases, the J end lost 2 bases, and 13 bases lay between the germline ends. Germline assignment: CDR1 SQVTM and CDR2 ANQGSEA. The CDR3 sequence is CSVVGSSNTDTQYF. CDR3 sequence (DNA): TGCAGCGTTGTGGGTAGCTCTAACACAGATACGCAGTATTTT.

The V gene is TRBV2, the J gene TRBJ1-1; 9 bases align to TRBD1. Trimming took 2 bases from V and 6 from J; bases not matched to a gene: 1. Germline V gives CDR1 SNHLY, CDR2 FYNNEI. This CDR3 region has 13 residues. CDR3 region: CASSEWTGAEAFF. CDR3 nucleotides: TGTGCCAGCAGTGAATGGACAGGGGCTGAAGCTTTCTTT.

Only a few counts were recorded for this clone. The CDR3 loop reads CASSLGDSNYGYTF. CDR3 sequence (DNA): TGTGCCAGCAGCTTGGGGGACAGTAACTATGGCTACACCTTC. The gene calls are TRBV5-6 and TRBJ1-2, with 7 bases aligning to TRBD1. Trimming at V came to 0 bases and at J to 1 base, leaving 0 bases not matched to a gene. The CDR3 is made up of 14 amino acids. Per the germline V gene, CDR1 is SGHDT and CDR2 is YYEEEE.

This chain links TRBV7-8 with TRBJ1-2, with a possible D match to TRBD1 (6 bases). The CDR3 is 15 amino acids. V lost 5 bases, J lost 3 bases, and 16 bases lay in between. Germline CDR1 and CDR2: SGHVS and FQNEAQ. Here the CDR3 DNA reads TGTGCCAGCAGCCAAACTCAGGGGTTTTACTATGGCTACACCTTC. As protein: CASSQTQGFYYGYTF.

This chain connects TRBV28 to TRBJ2-1, with TRBD1 identical over 10 bases. There are 14 residues in the CDR3. Per the germline V gene, CDR1 is MDHEN and CDR2 is SYDVKM. V lost 7 bases and J lost 2; bases outside the gene matches: 2. The CDR3 region is CASIGQGAYNEQFF. In nucleotides, the CDR3 is TGTGCCAGCATCGGACAGGGGGCCTACAATGAGCAGTTCTTC.

The chain links TRBV7-2 to TRBJ1-3, with 7 bases fitting TRBD1. CDR3 length: 15 amino acids. Per the germline V gene, CDR1 is SGHTA and CDR2 is FQGNSA. V was clipped by 5 bases and J by 0 bases; unmatched bases: 4. The CDR3: CASSAGDSSGNTIYF. The CDR3 nucleotides are TGTGCCAGCAGCGCAGGGGACAGCTCTGGAAACACCATATATTTT.

This chain links TRBV7-9 with TRBJ2-7, with 7 positions matching TRBD1. The trim removed 3 bases at V and 5 bases at J, leaving 10 bases unmatched. Germline CDR1 is SEHNR and CDR2 is FQNEAQ (reference sequence). CDR3 length equals 15 residues. The CDR3 sequence is CASSFQGVMSDEQYF. CDR3 in DNA: TGTGCCAGCAGCTTCCAGGGGGTCATGTCGGACGAGCAGTACTTC.

The chain joins TRBV25-1 to TRBJ2-1; 11 bases align to TRBD1. The J segment lost 3 bases and the V segment lost 6 bases, leaving 7 bases of the junction unmatched. In germline, CDR1 is MGHDK, CDR2 SYGVNS. CDR3 length: 16 amino acids. The CDR3 is CASRRTGGAGYNEQFF. The CDR3 region has the DNA TGTGCCAGCAGGAGGACAGGGGGCGCAGGCTACAATGAGCAGTTCTTC. Full variable domain (remainder filled in from reference TRBV25-1 and TRBJ2-1): EADIYQTPRYLVIGTGKKITLECSQTMGHDKMYWYQQDPGMELHLIHYSYGVNSTEKGDLSSESTVSRIRTEHFPLTLESARPSHTSQYLCASRRTGGAGYNEQFFGPGTRLTVL.

The chain employs TRBV28 and TRBJ2-3; a possible D gene is TRBD2 (6 bases). The V and J ends lost 4 bases and 1 base respectively, with 9 bases between them. Germline V gene lookup returns CDR1 MDHEN and CDR2 SYDVKM. This CDR3 comprises 14 residues. The CDR3 nucleotides read TGTGCCAGCAGTTCAGAGCGGGGCACAGATACGCAGTATTTT. Translated, it gives CASSSERGTDTQYF.

The gene calls are TRBV5-4 and TRBJ2-1; possibly TRBD2 for D (6 bases). The germline V gene encodes CDR1 SGHNT and CDR2 YYREEE (reference sequence). V shed 0 bases and J shed 5 bases, with 9 bases lying between them. The CDR3 consists of 14 residues. The CDR3: CASSLGRANNEQFF. The DNA for the CDR3 is TGTGCCAGCAGCTTGGGGAGGGCTAACAATGAGCAGTTCTTC.

The CDR3 loop reads CASSIARVPHGYTF. The CDR3 region has the DNA TGTGCCAGTAGTATTGCCCGGGTCCCTCATGGCTACACCTTC. This sequence joins TRBV19 and TRBJ1-2; D gene uncertain. CDR1 is LNHDA, CDR2 SQIVND, per germline (reference sequence). There are 14 residues in the CDR3. V was shortened by 3 bases and J by 6 bases, with 14 bases between the two germline ends.

As regards this clone: This specimen includes other DNA sequences encoding the same CDR3. The chain uses TRBV20-1 and TRBJ2-5; TRBD2 is a possible D gene (5 bases). V gave up 5 bases and J gave up 2 bases, with 6 bases separating them. The CDR3 is 11 residues long. Germline V gene data show CDR1 as DFQATT and CDR2 as SNEGSKA (reference sequence). CDR3 coding DNA: TGCAGTGCTCGACTACAAGAGACCCAGTACTTC. This codes for CSARLQETQYF.

This clone was picked up one time. The chain links TRBV29-1 to TRBJ1-1; no clear D. Germline V lookup: CDR1 SQVTM, CDR2 ANQGSEA. V lost 5 bases and J 1 base, leaving 11 bases between the germline ends. There are 13 residues in the CDR3. The CDR3 bases are TGCAGCGTTCGCGGACTCAAGAACACTGAAGCTTTCTTT. Amino acids: CSVRGLKNTEAFF.

DNA for the CDR3: TGTGCCAGTAGCCATGTAGTAGCGAGTTCCTACGAGCAGTACTTC. Residues: CASSHVVASSYEQYF. V usage is TRBV19 and J usage is TRBJ2-7, with a possible D match to TRBD2 (5 bases). The CDR3 extends over 15 amino acids. Germline loops: CDR1 LNHDA, CDR2 SQIVND (reference sequence). V was pared by 6 bases and J by 1 base, with 16 bases between.

The chain carries TRBV27 and TRBJ2-3; TRBD1 aligns across 12 bases. The CDR3 has 18 amino acids. Germline trimming cut 4 bases from V and 2 bases from J; bases unmatched to any gene: 10. Germline loops: CDR1 MNHEY, CDR2 SMNVEV (reference sequence). CDR3 sequence reads: CASSSYAGTGGYTDTQYF. The CDR3 DNA reads TGTGCCAGCAGTTCATATGCCGGGACAGGGGGCTACACAGATACGCAGTATTTT.

This chain uses TRBV28 with TRBJ1-1; D gene unclear. The germline gives CDR1 MDHEN, CDR2 SYDVKM. The germline V and J ends were trimmed by 3 bases and 11 bases, with 13 bases remaining between them. The CDR3 spans 12 residues. The chain's CDR3 is CASSLDLGGAFF. The CDR3 DNA reads TGTGCCAGCAGTTTGGACCTCGGAGGGGCTTTCTTT.